These 17 T cell receptor beta chains were sequenced from one sample in a study of T cells after yellow fever vaccination. Each CDR3 protein is one row after TCRdb ran MiXCR on the 5' RACE reads. The sample records 620,000 or so distinct CDR3 sequences, approximately 16% being singletons. The sample here was PBMCs, taken 5 days after the first yellow fever vaccination. These receptors were obtained from a man aged 18 to 29 who received the YFV17D yellow fever vaccine.

This clonotype has only a few counts. The V gene is TRBV29-1, the J gene TRBJ1-1; 8 nucleotides line up with TRBD1. The CDR3 contains 12 residues. The germline V gene has CDR1 SQVTM and CDR2 ANQGSEA. V trimming: 5 bases; J trimming: 5 bases; junction bases outside the gene matches: 4. CDR3 amino acids: CSVHRGETEAFF. The CDR3 bases are TGCAGCGTTCACAGGGGGGAGACTGAAGCTTTCTTT.

The chain links TRBV4-1 to TRBJ2-2; D is perhaps TRBD2 (5 bases). This CDR3 region has 15 residues. Germline V lookup: CDR1 MGHRA, CDR2 YSYEKL. Trimming took 6 bases from V and 0 from J, leaving 11 bases between them. The DNA of the CDR3 is TGCGCCAGCAGGGACCGGGGATCGAACACCGGGGAGCTGTTTTTT. Protein: CASRDRGSNTGELFF.

The chain combines TRBV24-1 with TRBJ2-3; perhaps TRBD1 as D (6 bases). Germline CDR1 and CDR2: KGHDR and SFDVKD. The CDR3 extends over 17 amino acids. Trimming removed 3 bases from V and 3 bases from J, with 18 bases in between. The CDR3 DNA sequence: TGTGCCACCAGTGATGGAATAGGGGGAATTGGGACAGATACGCAGTATTTT. Translating it yields CATSDGIGGIGTDTQYF.

This clonotype has just a few counts. The chain employs TRBV7-2 and TRBJ2-5; tentative D call: TRBD2 (5 bases). The V and J ends lost 5 bases and 2 bases respectively, with 12 bases between them. Germline V CDR1 and CDR2: SGHTA, FQGNSA. The CDR3 is 14 amino acids. The CDR3 sequence: CASSPGILQETQYF. The CDR3 coding sequence is TGTGCCAGCAGCCCGGGGATCCTACAAGAGACCCAGTACTTC.

The sample holds a few counts of this clonotype. This sequence joins TRBV5-1 and TRBJ1-1; D uncertain. The CDR3 is made up of 14 amino acids. Germline CDR1 is SGHRS and CDR2 is YFSETQ. V lost 1 base, J lost 0 bases, and 7 bases lay in between. The CDR3 sequence: CASSLFTMNTEAFF. The CDR3 nucleotides read TGCGCCAGCAGCTTGTTTACTATGAACACTGAAGCTTTCTTT.

The chain employs TRBV5-1 and TRBJ2-3; possibly TRBD1 or TRBD2 for D (5 bases each). V was cut by 5 bases and J by 0 bases, with 16 bases left in between. This CDR3 contains 16 residues. Germline loops: CDR1 SGHRS, CDR2 YFSETQ. The CDR3 is CASRTGTDSSTDTQYF. The CDR3 coding sequence is TGCGCCAGCAGAACCGGGACCGATTCTAGCACAGATACGCAGTATTTT.

The chain combines TRBV29-1 with TRBJ1-2; 9 positions agree with TRBD1. Trimming cost V 7 bases and J 8 bases; bases outside gene matches: 11. This CDR3 has 13 residues. Germline loops: CDR1 SQVTM, CDR2 ANQGSEA. CDR3 loop: CSGGLTGGEGYTF. The CDR3 coding sequence is TGCAGCGGGGGGCTAACAGGGGGCGAAGGCTACACCTTC.

This clonotype was detected a few times. This chain uses TRBV7-8 with TRBJ2-7; 7 bases line up with TRBD2. V lost 2 bases and J lost 5; bases outside the gene matches: 6. Germline CDR1 and CDR2: SGHVS and FQNEAQ. This CDR3 comprises 14 residues. CDR3 bases: TGTGCCAGCAGCTTAATTGTTAGCGGGCACGAGCAGTACGTC. It encodes CASSLIVSGHEQYV.

This clonotype was detected only a few times. This chain links TRBV29-1 with TRBJ2-5; D is possibly TRBD2 (6 bases). This CDR3 has 13 amino acids. CDR1 SQVTM and CDR2 ANQGSEA come from the germline V gene. Trimming removed 8 bases at V and 7 bases at J, with 20 bases between. The CDR3 DNA sequence: TGCAGCCTATATTGGGACTCAAGGGGGACCCAGTACTTC. Amino acids: CSLYWDSRGTQYF.

This clonotype was picked up a small number of times. The chain is built from TRBV20-1 and TRBJ1-4, with D possibly TRBD1 on 6 matching bases. The germline V gene encodes CDR1 DFQATT and CDR2 SNEGSKA (reference sequence). Trimming stripped 0 bases from V and 4 bases from J, with 12 bases between. The CDR3 runs to 15 residues. This chain's CDR3 is CSARDDGRGNEKLFF. CDR3 in DNA: TGCAGTGCTAGAGATGACGGCAGGGGTAATGAAAAACTGTTTTTT.

This clonotype was seen more than once but under ten times. The chain is built from TRBV29-1 and TRBJ2-1, with D possibly being TRBD1 (5 bases). Trimming took 5 bases from V and 8 from J, leaving 13 bases between them. This CDR3 has 12 amino acids. From germline, CDR1 is SQVTM and CDR2 ANQGSEA. The CDR3 DNA is TGCAGCGTTACCCGTCAGGGCGATGAGCAGTTCTTC. Protein sequence: CSVTRQGDEQFF.

This clonotype was detected many times. J is TRBJ2-7 and V is TRBV11-2; no clear D. With 5 bases removed from V and 4 bases from J, the gap between germline ends came to 12 bases. CDR3 length: 13 residues. Germline CDR1 reads SGHAT; CDR2 reads FQNNGV. In DNA, the CDR3 is TGTGCCAGCAGCCCGGGTCGGATTTACGAGCAGTACGTC. Its protein product is CASSPGRIYEQYV.

This clonotype was found many times. V and J are TRBV5-1 and TRBJ2-5, with 11 bases identical to TRBD2. The germline V gene encodes CDR1 SGHRS and CDR2 YFSETQ. The CDR3 is made up of 15 amino acids. Trimming took 3 bases from V and 5 from J; bases not matched to a gene: 6. CDR3 bases: TGCGCCAGCAGCTCGGGGGGACTAGCGGTGGAGACCCAGTACTTC. Its protein is CASSSGGLAVETQYF.

This clonotype was seen at least ten times. This chain joins TRBV7-2 and TRBJ2-7, with D hard to call. Germline lookup yields CDR1 SGHTA and CDR2 FQGNSA. Trimming took off 4 bases at V and 0 bases at J, with 4 bases between the two ends. This CDR3 contains 12 residues. The DNA for the CDR3 is TGTGCCAGCAGCTCCTACTCCTACGAGCAGTACTTC. Translated: CASSSYSYEQYF.

This clonotype occurred a few times. The rearrangement uses TRBV29-1 and TRBJ1-2, with D unresolved. Germline CDR1 SQVTM, CDR2 ANQGSEA. This CDR3 has 15 amino acids. Trimming shortened V by 3 bases and J by 4 bases, and 18 bases separated the two germline ends. CDR3 nucleotide sequence: TGCAGCGTTGATGTCGGGCCCGCCCGGGGCTATGGCTACACCTTC. As protein: CSVDVGPARGYGYTF. Looking up the rest from reference TRBV29-1 and TRBJ1-2 gives the full variable domain: SAVISQKPSRDICQRGTSLTIQCQVDSQVTMMFWYRQQPGQSLTLIATANQGSEATYESGFVIDKFPISRPNLTFSTLTVSNMSPEDSSIYLCSVDVGPARGYGYTFGSGTRLTVV.

In its sample, this clonotype was seen a few times. This chain links TRBV3-1 with TRBJ1-4; 8 positions match TRBD1. J lost 8 bases, V lost 4 bases, and 3 bases had no gene match. Germline CDR1 is LGHDT and CDR2 is YNNKEL (reference sequence). The CDR3 totals 13 residues. CDR3: CASSPDREEKLFF. CDR3 sequence (DNA): TGTGCCAGCAGCCCGGACAGGGAAGAAAAACTGTTTTTT.

This chain uses TRBV3-1 with TRBJ1-1, with D perhaps matching TRBD1 (5 bases). The CDR3 consists of 15 residues. V was pared by 1 base and J by 8 bases, with 17 bases between. CDR1 is LGHDT, CDR2 YNNKEL, per germline (reference sequence). CDR3 loop: CASSQGEGVRTEAFF. Written as DNA, the CDR3 is TGTGCCAGCAGCCAAGGGGAAGGGGTCCGAACAGAAGCTTTCTTT.